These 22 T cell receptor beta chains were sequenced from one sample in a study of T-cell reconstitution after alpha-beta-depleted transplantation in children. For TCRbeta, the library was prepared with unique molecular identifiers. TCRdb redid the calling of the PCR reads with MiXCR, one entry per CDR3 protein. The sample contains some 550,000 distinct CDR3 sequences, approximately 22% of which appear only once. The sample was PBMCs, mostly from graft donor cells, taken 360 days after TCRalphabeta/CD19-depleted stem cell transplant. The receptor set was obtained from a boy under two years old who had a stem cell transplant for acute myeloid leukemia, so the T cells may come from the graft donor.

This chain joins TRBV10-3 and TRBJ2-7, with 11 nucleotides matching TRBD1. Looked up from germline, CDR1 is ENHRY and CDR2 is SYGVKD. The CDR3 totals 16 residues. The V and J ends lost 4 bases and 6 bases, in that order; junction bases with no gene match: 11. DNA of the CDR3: TGTGCCATCAGTGGGAGGGGACAGGGGGTTCCCGGCGAGCAGTACTTC. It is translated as CAISGRGQGVPGEQYF.

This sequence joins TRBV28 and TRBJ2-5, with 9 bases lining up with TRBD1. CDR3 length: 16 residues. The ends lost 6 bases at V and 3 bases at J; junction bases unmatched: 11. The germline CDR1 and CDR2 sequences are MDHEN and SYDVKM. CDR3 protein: CASSLDRGSGEETQYF. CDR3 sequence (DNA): TGTGCCAGCAGCCTCGACAGGGGGAGCGGAGAAGAGACCCAGTACTTC.

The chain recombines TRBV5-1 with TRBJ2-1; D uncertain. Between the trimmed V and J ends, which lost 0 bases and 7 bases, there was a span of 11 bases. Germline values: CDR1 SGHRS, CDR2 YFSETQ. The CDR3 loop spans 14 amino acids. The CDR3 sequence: CASSLATVRNEQFF. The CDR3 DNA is TGCGCCAGCAGCTTGGCCACAGTAAGGAATGAGCAGTTCTTC.

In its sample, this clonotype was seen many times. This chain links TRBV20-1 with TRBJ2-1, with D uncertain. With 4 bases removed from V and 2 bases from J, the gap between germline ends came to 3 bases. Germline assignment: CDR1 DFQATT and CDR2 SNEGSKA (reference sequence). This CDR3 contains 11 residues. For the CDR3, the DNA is TGCAGTGCTACGCCCTACAATGAGCAGTTCTTC. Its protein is CSATPYNEQFF.

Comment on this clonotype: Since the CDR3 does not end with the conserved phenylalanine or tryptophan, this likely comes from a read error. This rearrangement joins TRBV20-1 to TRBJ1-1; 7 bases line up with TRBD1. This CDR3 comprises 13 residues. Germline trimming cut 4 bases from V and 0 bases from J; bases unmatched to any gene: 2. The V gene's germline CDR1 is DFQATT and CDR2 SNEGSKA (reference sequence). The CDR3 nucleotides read TGCAGTGCTACCGGGACAGTGAACACTGAAGCTTTCCTT. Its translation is CSATGTVNTEAFL.

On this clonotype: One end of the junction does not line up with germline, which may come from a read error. In DNA, the CDR3 is TGCTGTGCTAGCCGGAGCGGGGGGGCAAGTTACGAGCAGTACTTC. Translating gives CCASRSGGASYEQYF. The chain joins TRBV20-1 to TRBJ2-7; the match to TRBD2 covers 10 bases. This CDR3 has 15 residues. Germline CDR1 and CDR2: DFQATT and SNEGSKA (reference sequence).

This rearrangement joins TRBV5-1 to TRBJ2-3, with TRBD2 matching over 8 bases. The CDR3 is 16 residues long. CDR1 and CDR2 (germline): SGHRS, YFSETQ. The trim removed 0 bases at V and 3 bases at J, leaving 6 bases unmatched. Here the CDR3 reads CASSLEPSGSTDTQYF. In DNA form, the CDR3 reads TGCGCCAGCAGCTTGGAACCTAGCGGGTCGACAGATACGCAGTATTTT. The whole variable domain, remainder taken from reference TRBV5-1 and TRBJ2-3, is KAGVTQTPRYLIKTRGQQVTLSCSPISGHRSVSWYQQTPGQGLQFLFEYFSETQRNKGNFPGRFSGRQFSNSRSEMNVSTLELGDSALYLCASSLEPSGSTDTQYFGPGTRLTVL.

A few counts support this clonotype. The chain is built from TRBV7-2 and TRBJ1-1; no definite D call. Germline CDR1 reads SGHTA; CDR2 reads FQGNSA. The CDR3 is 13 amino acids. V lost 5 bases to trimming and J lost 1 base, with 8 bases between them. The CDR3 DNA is TGTGCCAGCAGCACCCACAGGAACACTGAAGCTTTCTTT. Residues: CASSTHRNTEAFF.

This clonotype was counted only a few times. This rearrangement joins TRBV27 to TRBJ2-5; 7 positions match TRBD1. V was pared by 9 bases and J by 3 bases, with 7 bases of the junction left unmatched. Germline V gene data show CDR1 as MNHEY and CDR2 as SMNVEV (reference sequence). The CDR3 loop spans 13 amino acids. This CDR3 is CASKTGRKETQYF. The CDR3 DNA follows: TGTGCCAGTAAGACAGGGCGTAAAGAGACCCAGTACTTC.

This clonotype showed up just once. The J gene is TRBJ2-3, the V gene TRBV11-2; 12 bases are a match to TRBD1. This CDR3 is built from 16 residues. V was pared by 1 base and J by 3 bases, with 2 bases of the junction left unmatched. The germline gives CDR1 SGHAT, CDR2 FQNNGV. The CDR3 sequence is CASSLGDRGRTDTQYF. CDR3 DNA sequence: TGTGCCAGCAGCTTAGGGGACAGGGGGCGAACAGATACGCAGTATTTT.

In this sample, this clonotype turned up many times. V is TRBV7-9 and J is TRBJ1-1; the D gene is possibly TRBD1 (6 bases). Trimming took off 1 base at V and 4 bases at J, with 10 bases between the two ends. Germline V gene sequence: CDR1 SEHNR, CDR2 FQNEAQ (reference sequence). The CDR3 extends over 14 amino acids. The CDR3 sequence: CASSLGDIGTEAFF. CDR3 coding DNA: TGTGCCAGCAGCTTAGGGGACATTGGCACTGAAGCTTTCTTT.

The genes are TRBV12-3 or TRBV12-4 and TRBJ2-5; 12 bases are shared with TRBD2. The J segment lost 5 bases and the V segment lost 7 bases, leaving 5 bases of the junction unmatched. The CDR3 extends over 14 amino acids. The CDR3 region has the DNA TGTGCCAGCACCGCCCTAGCGGGGGGGGAGACCCAGTACTTC. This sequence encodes CASTALAGGETQYF.

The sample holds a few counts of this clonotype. CDR3 nucleotides: TGTGCCACGAGGCAGACACTCAAAAACATTCAGTACTTC. This gives the protein CATRQTLKNIQYF. The V gene is TRBV24-1, the J gene TRBJ2-4; D uncertain. The CDR3 is 13 amino acids. Germline V gene lookup returns CDR1 KGHDR and CDR2 SFDVKD. The ends were cut back, 10 bases at V and 3 bases at J, with 12 bases in the middle.

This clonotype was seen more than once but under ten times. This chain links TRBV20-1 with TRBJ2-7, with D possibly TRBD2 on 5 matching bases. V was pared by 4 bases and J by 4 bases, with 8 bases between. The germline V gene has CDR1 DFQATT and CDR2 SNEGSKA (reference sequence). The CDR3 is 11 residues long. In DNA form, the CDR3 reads TGCAGTGCTACTCGGGAATACGAGCAGTACTTC. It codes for CSATREYEQYF.

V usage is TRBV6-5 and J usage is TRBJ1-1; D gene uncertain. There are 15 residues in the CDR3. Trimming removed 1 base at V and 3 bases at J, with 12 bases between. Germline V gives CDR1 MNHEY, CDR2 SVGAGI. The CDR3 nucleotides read TGTGCCAGCAGTTACTACGGTAGGGTAGACACTGAAGCTTTCTTT. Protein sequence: CASSYYGRVDTEAFF.

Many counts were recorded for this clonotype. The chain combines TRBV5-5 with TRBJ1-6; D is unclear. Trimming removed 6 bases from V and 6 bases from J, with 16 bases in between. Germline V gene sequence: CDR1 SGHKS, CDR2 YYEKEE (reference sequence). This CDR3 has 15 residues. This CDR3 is CASTASEFLNSPLHF. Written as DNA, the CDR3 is TGTGCCAGCACCGCCTCGGAGTTCCTTAATTCACCCCTCCACTTT.

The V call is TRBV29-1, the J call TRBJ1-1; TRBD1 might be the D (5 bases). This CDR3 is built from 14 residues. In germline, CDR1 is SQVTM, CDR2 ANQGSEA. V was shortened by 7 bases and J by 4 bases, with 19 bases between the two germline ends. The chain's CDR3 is CSASRGSLSTEAFF. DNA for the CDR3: TGCAGCGCTTCACGGGGCAGCCTGTCCACTGAAGCTTTCTTT.

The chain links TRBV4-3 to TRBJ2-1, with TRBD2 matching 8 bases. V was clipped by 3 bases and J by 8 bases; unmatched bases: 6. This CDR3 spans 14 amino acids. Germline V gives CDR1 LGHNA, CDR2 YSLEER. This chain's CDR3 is CASSHLGLGDEQFF. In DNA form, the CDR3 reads TGCGCCAGCAGCCATTTGGGACTAGGAGATGAGCAGTTCTTC.

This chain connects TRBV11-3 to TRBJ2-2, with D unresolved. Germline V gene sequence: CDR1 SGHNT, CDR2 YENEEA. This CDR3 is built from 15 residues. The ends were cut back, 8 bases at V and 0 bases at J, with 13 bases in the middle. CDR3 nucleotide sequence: TGTGCCAGCGCAACGGTCACGTCGAACACCGGGGAGCTGTTTTTT. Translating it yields CASATVTSNTGELFF.

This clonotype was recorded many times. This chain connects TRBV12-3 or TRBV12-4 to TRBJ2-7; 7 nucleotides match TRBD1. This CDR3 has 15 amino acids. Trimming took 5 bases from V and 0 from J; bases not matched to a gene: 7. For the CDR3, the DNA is TGTGCCAGCAGTACGCCTCGGGACAGCTCCTACGAGCAGTACTTC. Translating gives CASSTPRDSSYEQYF.

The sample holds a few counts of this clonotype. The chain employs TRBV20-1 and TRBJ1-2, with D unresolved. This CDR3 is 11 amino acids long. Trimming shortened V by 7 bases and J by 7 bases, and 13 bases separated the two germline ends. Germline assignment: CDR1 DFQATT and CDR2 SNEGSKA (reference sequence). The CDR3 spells CSGQKGTGYTF. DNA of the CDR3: TGCAGTGGACAAAAAGGTACTGGCTACACCTTC.

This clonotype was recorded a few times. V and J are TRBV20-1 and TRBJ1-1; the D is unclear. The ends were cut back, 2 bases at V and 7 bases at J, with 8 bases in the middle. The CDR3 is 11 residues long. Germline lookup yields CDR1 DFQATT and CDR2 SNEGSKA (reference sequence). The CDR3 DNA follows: TGCAGTGCTAGAAGAGGGCATGAAGCTTTCTTT. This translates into CSARRGHEAFF.